This TCR beta chain was captured by sequencing in a study of blood T cell repertoires in COVID-19. Study summary: Donors in the United States, Italy and Spain gave samples during acute or convalescent COVID-19.

The protocol was immunoSEQ multiplex PCR, while the TCRdb copy is restricted to in-frame clones and leaves out a portion. The table has 40,000 to 60,000 clones, roughly 84% seen once; the top ten hold over 12%. Trimming removed 1 base from V and 5 bases from J, with 9 bases in between. Germline values: CDR1 SEHNR, CDR2 FQNEAQ (reference sequence). The CDR3 has 13 residues. The receptor was isolated from a human donor in a cohort sampled during active COVID-19. The V call is TRBV7-9, the J call TRBJ2-7, with D tentatively TRBD2 (5 bases). The sequenced sample was peripheral blood. CDR3 in amino acids: CASSLVASHEQYF. The CDR3 nucleotides read TGTGCCAGCAGCTTAGTCGCTAGCCACGAGCAGTACTTC.